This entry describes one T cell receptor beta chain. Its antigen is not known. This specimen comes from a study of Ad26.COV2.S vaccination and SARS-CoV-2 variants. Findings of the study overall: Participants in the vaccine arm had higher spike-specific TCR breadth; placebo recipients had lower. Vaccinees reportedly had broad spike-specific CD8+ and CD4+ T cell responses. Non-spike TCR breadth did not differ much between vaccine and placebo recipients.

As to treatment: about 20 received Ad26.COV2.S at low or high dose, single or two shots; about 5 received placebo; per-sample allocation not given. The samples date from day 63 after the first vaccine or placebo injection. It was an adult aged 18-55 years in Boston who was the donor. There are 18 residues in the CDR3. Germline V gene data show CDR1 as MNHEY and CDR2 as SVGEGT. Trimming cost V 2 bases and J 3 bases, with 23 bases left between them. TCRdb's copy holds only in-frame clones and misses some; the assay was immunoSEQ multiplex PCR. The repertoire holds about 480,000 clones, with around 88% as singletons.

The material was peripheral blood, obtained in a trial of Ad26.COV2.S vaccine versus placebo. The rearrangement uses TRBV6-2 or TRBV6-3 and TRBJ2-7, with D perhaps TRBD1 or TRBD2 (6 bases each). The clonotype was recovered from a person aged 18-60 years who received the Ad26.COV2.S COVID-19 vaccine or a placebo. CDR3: CASSYRGLSTPTVYEQYF. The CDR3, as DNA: TGTGCCAGCAGTTACCGGGGGCTTTCCACCCCGACGGTCTACGAGCAGTACTTC.